A selection of T cell receptor beta chains follows, all from one sample in a study of blood T cells in healthy people across ages. Using its own MiXCR run on the 5' RACE reads, TCRdb lists one record per CDR3 protein. The sample lists hundreds of thousands of distinct CDR3 sequences, approximately 59% occurring once. Input material: blood. The origin of the receptors is a man between 60 and 75 years old in good health. Each CDR3 is given with its conserved first and last residue. D genes are given only for firm matches. Only part of the rows carry a size: once, few, many, or a class if the clone is expanded.

TRBV7-2,TRBJ2-5,TRBD2,.,TGTGCCAGCAGCTTCGGGACTAGAATAGAGACCCAGTACTTC,CASSFGTRIETQYF
TRBV14,TRBJ2-1,.,.,TGTGCCAGCAGCCAATCTCTGCTCCCGATGTATTACAATGAGCAGTTCTTC,CASSQSLLPMYYNEQFF
TRBV29-1,TRBJ2-5,TRBD2,.,TGCAGCGTCGCCCCTGCTAGCGGACAAGAGACCCAGTACTTC,CSVAPASGQETQYF
TRBV2,TRBJ2-1,TRBD1,.,TGTGCCAGCAGTGCTCAGGGGGTCTCCTACAATGAGCAGTTCTTC,CASSAQGVSYNEQFF
TRBV3-1,TRBJ1-1,.,once,TGTGCCAGCAGCGCCCCAGGAATGAACACTGAAGCTTTCTTT,CASSAPGMNTEAFF
TRBV20-1,TRBJ2-3,TRBD2,.,TGCAGTGCTCTACGGGGGGGCACAGATACGCAGTATTTT,CSALRGGTDTQYF
TRBV24-1,TRBJ2-5,.,.,TGTGCCACCAGTGATCCCTCGGACTGGGGGTCCTACAATGAGCAGTACTTC,CATSDPSDWGSYNEQYF
TRBV3-1,TRBJ2-1,TRBD1,.,TGTGCCAGCAGCCCAAAGATTCGGACAGGTTTAGACAATGAGCAGTTCTTC,CASSPKIRTGLDNEQFF
TRBV7-9,TRBJ2-7,TRBD2,.,TGTGCCAGCAGCTTAGGCTGGGACTACTCCTACGAGCAGTACTTC,CASSLGWDYSYEQYF
TRBV20-1,TRBJ1-4,.,.,TGCGCACCGGTGGGGCCTCGAGTAAGAACTAATGAAAAACTGTTTTTT,CAPVGPRVRTNEKLFF
TRBV20-1,TRBJ2-1,TRBD1,.,TGCAGTGCTAGAGCTCAGGGGGCGCGCCACAATGAGCAGTTCTTC,CSARAQGARHNEQFF
TRBV5-1,TRBJ2-3,TRBD1,.,TGCGCCAGCAGCTTGAGGGACAGGGAGCCGCAGTATTTT,CASSLRDREPQYF
TRBV20-1,TRBJ2-7,TRBD2,.,TGCAGTGCCACCGGCCCCGGGGGGAGCTCCTACGAGCAGTACTTC,CSATGPGGSSYEQYF
TRBV10-3,TRBJ1-2,TRBD1,.,TGTGCCAGTACAGGGGGCGCGAACTATGGCTACACCTTC,CASTGGANYGYTF
TRBV6-1,TRBJ2-1,.,.,TGTGCCACCAAATTCTCCGGGGGCGACCTTTACTACAATGAGCAGTTCTTC,CATKFSGGDLYYNEQFF
TRBV5-1,TRBJ2-1,.,few,TGCGCCAGCACCAGAGGGTCAGGGGCGTCCAATGAGCAGTTCTTC,CASTRGSGASNEQFF
TRBV5-1,TRBJ2-5,.,.,TGCGCCAGCAGCTTGGAAGGGGGGAGACGGGAGACCCAGTACTTC,CASSLEGGRRETQYF
TRBV29-1,TRBJ2-1,TRBD1,few,TGCAGCGGGGACAGGGCAGGCTACAATGAGCAGTTCTTC,CSGDRAGYNEQFF